A single sample gave rise to the 26 T cell receptor beta chains below, sequenced in a study of cytomegalovirus exposure and HLA in healthy donors. This PCR relied on a set of 60 Vbeta primers and 13 Jbeta primers. The table came from immunoSEQ multiplex PCR; TCRdb's copy has only in-frame clones and leaves some out. The data hold under 130,000 clones, with about 16% observed a single time. The specimen was PBMCs. These TCRs come from a female donor in good health and CMV-seronegative.

This clone was observed a handful of times. The chain carries TRBV7-9 and TRBJ1-1; a weak D match, TRBD1 (6 bases). This CDR3 region has 13 residues. The V and J ends lost 3 bases and 7 bases respectively, with 12 bases between them. Germline V gene sequence: CDR1 SEHNR, CDR2 FQNEAQ (reference sequence). Written as DNA, the CDR3 is TGTGCCAGCAGCTTTCAGGGGACCCGTGAAGCTTTCTTT. Its translation: CASSFQGTREAFF.

V is TRBV28 and J is TRBJ1-5; D uncertain. This CDR3 region has 11 residues. In germline, CDR1 is MDHEN, CDR2 SYDVKM. V shed 3 bases and J shed 6 bases, with 3 bases lying between them. The CDR3 DNA is TGTGCCAGCAGTTTCGGTCAGCCCCAGCATTTT. Translation gives CASSFGQPQHF.

The chain's CDR3 is CASSYSRRDQPQHF. CDR3 nucleotides: TGTGCCAGCAGTTACTCTAGGCGGGATCAGCCCCAGCATTTT. The gene calls are TRBV6-5 and TRBJ1-5, with D unclear. This CDR3 region has 14 residues. Trimming took 0 bases from V and 5 from J, leaving 8 bases between them. CDR1 MNHEY and CDR2 SVGAGI come from the germline V gene.

This sequence joins TRBV5-1 and TRBJ2-7; D ambiguous. V was clipped by 4 bases and J by 1 base, with 18 bases between them. The CDR3 covers 16 residues. CDR1 is SGHRS and CDR2 is YFSETQ in the germline V gene. CDR3 coding DNA: TGCGCCAGCAGCGAGGTCGGCCCAATGATTTCCTACGAGCAGTACTTC. This encodes CASSEVGPMISYEQYF.

The J gene is TRBJ1-5, the V gene TRBV18, with TRBD1 matching over 9 bases. This CDR3 is built from 19 residues. The V segment lost 5 bases and the J segment 0 bases; nucleotides outside the gene matches: 14. Germline lookup yields CDR1 KGHSH and CDR2 LQKENI. The CDR3 loop reads CASSALPGQGGDSNQPQHF. In DNA, the CDR3 is TGTGCCAGCTCAGCCCTCCCGGGACAGGGTGGTGATAGCAATCAGCCCCAGCATTTT.

J is TRBJ2-7 and V is TRBV6-5, with 7 nucleotides matching TRBD2. Per germline, CDR1 MNHEY and CDR2 SVGAGI. V was pared by 5 bases and J by 7 bases, with 5 bases of the junction left unmatched. The CDR3 is made up of 12 amino acids. The CDR3 nucleotides are TGTGCCAGCAGTGCGAACGGGGGGGAGCAGTACTTC. Translated: CASSANGGEQYF.

This clone has a handful of counts. V is TRBV6-1 and J is TRBJ2-7, with 7 bases lining up with TRBD1. CDR3 length: 13 amino acids. CDR1 and CDR2 from the germline V gene are MNHNS and SASEGT. V lost 7 bases, J lost 6 bases, and 9 bases stayed unmatched. CDR3 sequence (DNA): TGTGCCAGCATGAGGACAGGAACCAGCGAGCAGTACTTC. Residues: CASMRTGTSEQYF.

The table lists this clone with a few counts. The chain couples TRBV11-3 to TRBJ2-2, with D perhaps TRBD1 (6 bases). Germline V lookup: CDR1 SGHNT, CDR2 YENEEA. Trimming took 1 base from V and 7 from J, leaving 16 bases between them. The CDR3 spans 16 residues. This CDR3 reads CASSLAPNSGVGELFF. The CDR3 region has the DNA TGTGCCAGCAGCTTAGCCCCCAACTCAGGGGTCGGGGAGCTGTTTTTT.

There are a few counts of this clone. The chain is built from TRBV9 and TRBJ2-5; D is unclear. The germline V gene has CDR1 SGDLS and CDR2 YYNGEE. The V gene lost 0 bases and the J gene lost 12 bases, with 15 bases spanning the gap. CDR3 length: 13 amino acids. CDR3 DNA: TGTGCCAGCAGCGTAGATCTACTACCCCCTGAGTACTTC. This encodes CASSVDLLPPEYF.

A few counts support this clone. The V and J genes are TRBV5-1 and TRBJ1-4; 8 nucleotides agree with TRBD1. Trimming cost V 3 bases and J 8 bases; bases outside gene matches: 9. Germline values: CDR1 SGHRS, CDR2 YFSETQ. The CDR3 is 15 residues long. CDR3 residues: CASSSNGGQVEKLFF. CDR3 in DNA: TGCGCCAGCAGCTCAAACGGGGGACAGGTGGAAAAACTGTTTTTT.

Concerning this clone itself: This CDR3 is also generated by other DNA sequences in the sample. The chain combines TRBV13 with TRBJ2-1; 7 nucleotides line up with TRBD2. The CDR3 is made up of 14 amino acids. CDR1 and CDR2 (germline): PRHDT, FYEKMQ (reference sequence). Trimming removed 8 bases from V and 4 bases from J; junction bases left unmatched: 8. The CDR3 loop reads CASSGLVDYNEQFF. In DNA, the CDR3 is TGTGCCAGCTCCGGACTAGTGGATTACAATGAGCAGTTCTTC.

This sequence joins TRBV25-1 and TRBJ1-1, with unresolved D. CDR1 and CDR2 from the germline V gene are MGHDK and SYGVNS. V lost 7 bases and J 1 base, leaving 10 bases between the germline ends. This CDR3 has 13 residues. The CDR3 region is CASIGHTNTEAFF. The DNA for the CDR3 is TGTGCCAGCATTGGGCACACGAACACTGAAGCTTTCTTT.

The chain couples TRBV9 to TRBJ1-2; no reliable D call. Germline CDR1 and CDR2: SGDLS and YYNGEE. The V and J ends lost 0 bases and 0 bases respectively, with 9 bases between them. The CDR3 length is 15 residues. DNA for the CDR3: TGTGCCAGCAGCGTAGGCCCTGAGTCTAACTATGGCTACACCTTC. Its protein product is CASSVGPESNYGYTF.

The rearrangement joins TRBV6-5 to TRBJ1-5; D gene uncertain. Per the germline V gene, CDR1 is MNHEY and CDR2 is SVGAGI. CDR3 size: 14 residues. Trimming pared 6 bases from V and 6 bases from J, leaving 15 bases between. The CDR3 nucleotides are TGTGCCAGCAGATCCGGTTACGCGGGTCAGCCCCAGCATTTT. As protein: CASRSGYAGQPQHF.

The genes are TRBV27 and TRBJ2-5; 14 nucleotides agree with TRBD2. This CDR3 contains 17 residues. Germline lookup yields CDR1 MNHEY and CDR2 SMNVEV (reference sequence). Germline trimming cut 11 bases from V and 0 bases from J; bases unmatched to any gene: 11. Here the CDR3 reads CACGTSGRGGNQETQYF. CDR3 nucleotides: TGTGCCTGCGGGACTAGCGGGAGAGGGGGTAACCAAGAGACCCAGTACTTC.

The V call is TRBV18, the J call TRBJ1-5, with D possibly matching TRBD1 (6 bases). This CDR3 contains 14 residues. V was cut by 2 bases and J by 5 bases, with 10 bases left in between. In germline, CDR1 is KGHSH, CDR2 LQKENI. Written as DNA, the CDR3 is TGTGCCAGCTCACCAACGCCAGGGGATCAGCCCCAGCATTTT. Translated, it gives CASSPTPGDQPQHF.

This clone was seen once. The CDR3 loop is CASSQGTSGGYSTDTQYF. The CDR3, as DNA: TGCGCCAGCAGCCAAGGGACTAGCGGGGGTTATAGCACAGATACGCAGTATTTT. The chain combines TRBV4-1 with TRBJ2-3, with 13 bases lining up with TRBD2. Germline V gene data show CDR1 as MGHRA and CDR2 as YSYEKL. The CDR3 loop spans 18 amino acids. V dropped 1 base and J dropped 0; count of bases not matched to a gene: 4.

The chain is built from TRBV28 and TRBJ1-4, with 8 nucleotides matching TRBD1. Trimming took 5 bases from V and 7 from J; bases not matched to a gene: 9. CDR1 and CDR2 from the germline V gene are MDHEN and SYDVKM. The CDR3 covers 15 residues. As DNA, the CDR3 is TGTGCCAGCAGTAACCGGGGACAGGTCGGTGAAAAACTGTTTTTT. This encodes CASSNRGQVGEKLFF.

The rearrangement joins TRBV28 to TRBJ2-3, with no clear D. Germline V lookup: CDR1 MDHEN, CDR2 SYDVKM. The V gene lost 8 bases and the J gene lost 6 bases, with 12 bases spanning the gap. This CDR3 has 12 amino acids. Written as DNA, the CDR3 is TGTGCCAGCTCCCTCCAGGTGGATACGCAGTATTTT. It specifies CASSLQVDTQYF.

The genes are TRBV13 and TRBJ2-1, with TRBD1 matching over 9 bases. This CDR3 is built from 16 residues. Germline V gives CDR1 PRHDT, CDR2 FYEKMQ (reference sequence). J was trimmed by 6 bases and V by 1 base; bases with no gene match: 7. CDR3 sequence: CASSLEGDRVGNEQFF. CDR3 sequence (DNA): TGTGCCAGCAGCTTAGAAGGGGACAGGGTTGGCAATGAGCAGTTCTTC.

V and J are TRBV14 and TRBJ1-2; weak D call: TRBD1 (5 bases). Germline V gives CDR1 SGHDN, CDR2 FVKESK. The CDR3 has 13 residues. Trimming removed 0 bases at V and 8 bases at J, with 10 bases between. CDR3 loop: CASSQEGLGGYTF. The CDR3 DNA follows: TGTGCCAGCAGCCAAGAGGGGCTGGGCGGCTACACCTTC.

The sample holds a few counts of this clone. The V call is TRBV4-3, the J call TRBJ1-2, with TRBD1 matching over 8 bases. With 5 bases clipped from V and 1 base from J, the junction kept 9 bases outside the gene matches. CDR3 length: 16 amino acids. Germline lookup yields CDR1 LGHNA and CDR2 YSLEER. Here the CDR3 DNA reads TGCGCCAGCAGCTACAGCCCCAGGGGGCGTAACTATGGCTACACCTTC. Its translation: CASSYSPRGRNYGYTF.

This clone has only a few counts. This sequence joins TRBV4-3 and TRBJ2-3; 9 bases fit TRBD2. V was pared by 0 bases and J by 4 bases, with 8 bases of the junction left unmatched. Germline CDR1 is LGHNA and CDR2 is YSLEER. CDR3 length: 17 amino acids. CDR3 region: CASSQDWAGGPADTQYF. CDR3 in DNA: TGCGCCAGCAGCCAAGATTGGGCGGGGGGGCCGGCAGATACGCAGTATTTT.

The rearrangement uses TRBV28 and TRBJ1-1; D is unresolved. The V gene's germline CDR1 is MDHEN and CDR2 SYDVKM. Trimming cost V 6 bases and J 5 bases, with 10 bases left between them. The CDR3 contains 12 residues. Here the CDR3 DNA reads TGTGCCAGCAGAGCCTCTCGTACTGAAGCTTTCTTT. Residues: CASRASRTEAFF. Variable domain in full (rest from reference TRBV28 and TRBJ1-1): DVKVTQSSRYLVKRTGEKVFLECVQDMDHENMFWYRQDPGLGLRLIYFSYDVKMKEKGDIPEGYSVSREKKERFSLILESASTNQTSMYLCASRASRTEAFFGQGTRLTVV.

The rearrangement joins TRBV2 to TRBJ2-7; 8 nucleotides align to TRBD2. The CDR3 runs to 12 residues. CDR1 and CDR2 from the germline V gene are SNHLY and FYNNEI. With 11 bases clipped from V and 1 base from J, the junction kept 4 bases outside the gene matches. CDR3 loop: CASGRESYEQYF. The CDR3 DNA is TGTGCCTCCGGGAGGGAATCCTACGAGCAGTACTTC.

This clone occurred once. This sequence joins TRBV4-2 and TRBJ2-5; D unresolved. The DNA end is a closer match to TRBJ2-7, so the J assignment may be wrong. The CDR3 spans 11 residues. Germline V CDR1 and CDR2: LGHNA, YNFKEQ. The CDR3, as DNA: TGTGCCAGCAGCCAGAGCTACGAGCAGTACTTC. Translated: CASSQSYEQYF.